Listed below are T cell receptor beta chains from one sample, sequenced in a study of T cell changes during pregnancy in multiple sclerosis. The method was immunoSEQ multiplex PCR; TCRdb's version includes in-frame clones alone and lacks a portion of them. The sample includes fewer than 50,000 clones, 90% to 95% of them seen just once. Sequenced material: CD8+ T cells from peripheral blood mononuclear cells, taken in the first trimester of pregnancy. Receptor source: a female donor with multiple sclerosis, enrolled in a pregnancy study. The CDR3 runs from the conserved cysteine through the conserved F or W. D genes are given only for firm matches. Expanded clones get a size class; other rows say once, few or many, or leave the size out.

abundance	v_gene	j_gene	d_gene	CDR3nt	CDR3aa
-	TRBV2	TRBJ2-7	TRBD2	TGTGCCAGCGGGACCCGGGAGGGGCTCTACGAGCAGTACTTC	CASGTREGLYEQYF
once	TRBV27	TRBJ2-7	-	TGTGCCAGCAGTTTATCGTGGACAGTTCTACCCTACGAGCAGTACTTC	CASSLSWTVLPYEQYF
once	TRBV19	TRBJ2-4	-	TGTGCCAGTAGCCTCGGACAGTCAGCCAAAAACATTCAGTACTTC	CASSLGQSAKNIQYF
few	TRBV5-1	TRBJ1-2	-	TGCGCCAGCAGCACTACAGGGAGTGGCTACACCTTC	CASSTTGSGYTF
-	TRBV4-1	TRBJ2-1	TRBD2	TGCGCCAGCAGCTTCCGGGGCGGGAGCTCCTACAATGAGCAGTTCTTC	CASSFRGGSSYNEQFF
-	TRBV6-4	TRBJ2-2	-	TGTGCCAGCAGTGATAAAAACACCGGGGAGCTGTTTTTT	CASSDKNTGELFF
-	TRBV2	TRBJ2-3	TRBD2	TGTGCCAGCAGTGAATCCCCCTGGCGGGGGAAAGATACGCAGTATTTT	CASSESPWRGKDTQYF
-	TRBV7-9	TRBJ2-5	TRBD1	TGTGCCAGCAGCTTTGGGACAGGGGTAATGAAGACCCAGTACTTC	CASSFGTGVMKTQYF
once	TRBV7-2	TRBJ2-1	TRBD1	TGTGCCAGCAGCTTAGCCGGGACAGCCTACAATGAGCAGTTCTTC	CASSLAGTAYNEQFF
-	TRBV25-1	TRBJ2-7	-	TGTGCCAGCAGTGAAAGGGGGGGGAGGTATGGCGAGCAGTACTTC	CASSERGGRYGEQYF
-	TRBV5-1	TRBJ1-4	TRBD1	TGCGCCAGCAGCGGGGGACAGTACAGCGAAAAACTGTTTTTT	CASSGGQYSEKLFF
medium-sized	TRBV25-1	TRBJ2-2	TRBD1	TGTGCCAGCAGCCACGTGACAGGGTCGGAGTTAACCGGGGAGCTGTTTTTT	CASSHVTGSELTGELFF
-	TRBV9	TRBJ2-1	TRBD1	TGTGCCAGCAGCCTGAAAAGGACAGGGGGAAGCTCCTACAATGAGCAGTTCTTC	CASSLKRTGGSSYNEQFF
once	TRBV9	TRBJ2-4	-	TGTGCCAGCAGCCCCGAGGGTTATGGCAAAAACATTCAGTACTTC	CASSPEGYGKNIQYF
-	TRBV9	TRBJ2-5	-	TGTGCCAGCAGCGTAGAGGGGCAAGGAGATCAAGAGACCCAGTACTTC	CASSVEGQGDQETQYF
once	TRBV2	TRBJ2-7	TRBD1	TGTGCCAGCAGCGGGACAGACTCCTACGAGCAGTACTTC	CASSGTDSYEQYF
-	TRBV27	TRBJ1-2	TRBD1	TGTGCCAGCAGTGGGGACAGGGGTGGCTACACCTTC	CASSGDRGGYTF
-	TRBV19	TRBJ1-1	-	TGTGCCAGTAGTACCAGGACAATTACTGAAGCTTTCTTT	CASSTRTITEAFF
-	TRBV5-4	TRBJ2-7	TRBD2	TGTGCCAGCAGCGGGGCCGGGACTAGTTCCTCCTACGAGCAGTACTTC	CASSGAGTSSSYEQYF
once	TRBV6-4	TRBJ1-5	-	TGTGCCAGCAGTCCCCAGGGAGGCGGCACTCAGCCCCAGCATTTT	CASSPQGGGTQPQHF
-	TRBV7-9	TRBJ1-4	TRBD1	TGTGCCAGCAGCTACGGACAGGGGGGTGTTGCAACTAATGAAAAACTGTTTTTT	CASSYGQGGVATNEKLFF
-	TRBV27	TRBJ1-6	-	TGTGCCAGCACCTTGGGGGGGAATTCACCCCTCCACTTT	CASTLGGNSPLHF
-	TRBV4-1	TRBJ2-7	TRBD1	TGCGCCAGCAGCGCGGGACAGGGGACGCCCTACGAGCAGTACTTC	CASSAGQGTPYEQYF
-	TRBV9	TRBJ2-3	TRBD1	TGTGCCAGCAGCGTAGGGGATTGGCAGGGGGCCACAGATACGCAGTATTTT	CASSVGDWQGATDTQYF
-	TRBV5-1	TRBJ2-7	-	TGCGCCAGCAGCTTACAGGGTATCTCCTACGAGCAGTACTTC	CASSLQGISYEQYF
-	TRBV5-1	TRBJ1-6	-	TGCGCCAGCAGCCTTACATTCGGCCAGGATGTCGTTTCACCCCTCCACTTT	CASSLTFGQDVVSPLHF
-	TRBV28	TRBJ2-3	TRBD1	TGTGCCAGCAGTTTACCGAGGACAGGGGGCACAGATACGCAGTATTTT	CASSLPRTGGTDTQYF
once	TRBV6-5	TRBJ2-7	-	TGTGCCAGCAGTTACTCGAATCCAGGATTCTCCTACGAGCAGTACTTC	CASSYSNPGFSYEQYF
-	TRBV7-9	TRBJ1-5	-	TGTGCCAGCAGCTCCCCCCAGAGGGATCAGCCCCAGCATTTT	CASSSPQRDQPQHF
-	TRBV28	TRBJ2-1	TRBD1	TGTGCCAGCAGTTTCGGGACAGGGTTAGGGATAAATGAGCAGTTCTTC	CASSFGTGLGINEQFF
-	TRBV29-1	TRBJ2-1	-	TGCAGCGCTTTTGAGTATGAGCAGTTCTTC	CSAFEYEQFF
-	TRBV29-1	TRBJ1-2	-	TGCAGCGTTGATCAGGGCTTCGGAAACTATGGCTACACCTTC	CSVDQGFGNYGYTF
-	TRBV15	TRBJ2-5	TRBD1	TGTGCCAGCAGAGATGGGACAGGGGGGACCCAGTACTTC	CASRDGTGGTQYF
-	TRBV5-5	TRBJ1-2	TRBD1	TGTGCCAGCAGCCCCGACAGGGGATTGAATGGCTACACCTTC	CASSPDRGLNGYTF
-	TRBV2	TRBJ1-6	-	TGTGCCAGCAGTGAAGACCCAGGGAATTATAATTCACCCCTCCACTTT	CASSEDPGNYNSPLHF
-	TRBV10-3	TRBJ1-4	TRBD1	TGTGCCATCAGGGCAGGGGGCTACGATGAAAAACTGTTTTTT	CAIRAGGYDEKLFF
-	TRBV21-1	TRBJ2-6	-	TGTGCCAGCAGCACCCGATCAGGGGGGAACAACTCTGGGGCCAACGTCCTGACTTTC	CASSTRSGGNNSGANVLTF
-	TRBV6-6	TRBJ1-1	-	TGTGCCAGCAGTTCCTGGCGAGGGGGTGGCCCTGAAGCTTTCTTT	CASSSWRGGGPEAFF
-	TRBV25-1	TRBJ1-1	-	TGTGCCAGCAGTGAAGGTCTGGGGGCGAGCACTGAAGCTTTCTTT	CASSEGLGASTEAFF
-	TRBV11-2	TRBJ2-7	TRBD1	TGTGCCAGCAGCTTATATAGAAGACAGGGGACAAACGAGCAGTACTTC	CASSLYRRQGTNEQYF
-	TRBV2	TRBJ1-1	TRBD1	TGTGCCAGCAGGGTCGGGACAGGGATTAATGGGGCTGAAGCTTTCTTT	CASRVGTGINGAEAFF
medium-sized	TRBV9	TRBJ1-1	TRBD1	TGTGCCAGCAGCGTAGACTACAGGGGGAACACTGAAGCTTTCTTT	CASSVDYRGNTEAFF
medium-sized	TRBV9	TRBJ2-1	TRBD2	TGTGCCAGCAGCGTAGGCGGGACTAGCGGGGGGGCCGGGTACAATGAGCAGTTCTTC	CASSVGGTSGGAGYNEQFF
-	TRBV7-9	TRBJ1-1	-	TGTGCCAGCAGCCTGTCCGGGAATAAGGAAGCTTTCTTT	CASSLSGNKEAFF